The 17 T cell receptor beta chains below were found in one sample sequenced in a study of shared clonotypes between healthy human individuals. The naive CD8 fraction comprised CD45RO-negative cells positively selected for CCR7 and excluded terminally differentiated effector memory CD45RA+ cells. Sequenced by immunoSEQ multiplex PCR; TCRdb stores in-frame clones only, minus some. The sample contains about 1.9 million clones, 85% to 95% of which appear only once. The sample comprised naive CD8+ T cells from PBMCs. The receptors come from a man between 18 and 29 years old in good health. Some clones in this sample may be carry-over from other donors' samples.

Turning to this clone: Other DNA sequences in the sample encode the same CDR3. The V call is TRBV27, the J call TRBJ1-5; 7 nucleotides align to TRBD1. Germline V CDR1 and CDR2: MNHEY, SMNVEV (reference sequence). With V trimmed by 7 bases and J by 0 bases, 6 bases remained unmatched. This CDR3 is 15 amino acids long. This chain's CDR3 is CASTPGGYSNQPQHF. DNA of the CDR3: TGTGCCAGCACCCCAGGGGGTTATAGCAATCAGCCCCAGCATTTT.

The chain recombines TRBV4-3 with TRBJ2-7; possible D gene TRBD2, 5 bases. The CDR3 has 15 residues. Trimming took off 1 base at V and 3 bases at J, with 13 bases between the two ends. The germline CDR1 and CDR2 sequences are LGHNA and YSLEER. CDR3 in DNA: TGCGCCAGCAGCCAAGGCAGAGGGAGTGGCTACGAGCAGTACTTC. This sequence encodes CASSQGRGSGYEQYF.

The rearrangement uses TRBV13 and TRBJ1-1; D gene ambiguous. CDR3 length equals 11 residues. The V and J ends lost 7 bases and 4 bases respectively, with 7 bases between them. The germline CDR1 and CDR2 sequences are PRHDT and FYEKMQ (reference sequence). CDR3 sequence: CASKEVTEAFF. DNA for the CDR3: TGTGCCAGCAAGGAGGTCACTGAAGCTTTCTTT.

The chain recombines TRBV6-1 with TRBJ2-7; D ambiguous. V lost 1 base to trimming and J lost 3 bases, with 19 bases between them. Germline V CDR1 and CDR2: MNHNS, SASEGT. The length of the CDR3 is 17 residues. The CDR3 region has the DNA TGTGCCAGCAGTGAAGGGACCGATATCGCGGCCAACTACGAGCAGTACTTC. It yields the protein CASSEGTDIAANYEQYF.

Of note for this clone: Other DNA sequences of this sample code for an identical CDR3. This sequence joins TRBV10-3 and TRBJ2-1; 11 positions match TRBD2. Trimming took 6 bases from V and 3 from J; bases not matched to a gene: 1. The germline CDR1 and CDR2 sequences are ENHRY and SYGVKD. The CDR3 runs 14 residues. This CDR3 is CAIRGTSGYNEQFF. CDR3 nucleotides: TGTGCCATCAGGGGGACTAGCGGCTACAATGAGCAGTTCTTC.

J is TRBJ2-1 and V is TRBV28; the D gene is possibly TRBD1 (5 bases). There are 14 residues in the CDR3. CDR1 MDHEN and CDR2 SYDVKM come from the germline V gene. The germline V and J ends were trimmed by 3 bases and 1 base, with 7 bases remaining between them. CDR3 in amino acids: CASSFQGSYNEQFF. The CDR3 nucleotides read TGTGCCAGCAGTTTCCAGGGTTCCTACAATGAGCAGTTCTTC.

The chain uses TRBV27 and TRBJ2-2, with 8 bases aligning to TRBD1. After removal of 8 bases from V and 8 bases from J, the junction contained 10 bases not matched to a gene. Germline V CDR1 and CDR2: MNHEY, SMNVEV (reference sequence). The CDR3 loop spans 14 amino acids. The CDR3 region is CASLVGQGVGELFF. The CDR3 DNA follows: TGTGCCAGCCTGGTTGGACAGGGAGTAGGGGAGCTGTTTTTT.

With respect to this clone: The same CDR3 is also encoded by other DNA sequences in this sample. This chain uses TRBV7-9 with TRBJ2-1; 9 bases agree with TRBD1. The V gene's germline CDR1 is SEHNR and CDR2 FQNEAQ (reference sequence). With V trimmed by 5 bases and J by 5 bases, 4 bases remained unmatched. The CDR3 has 14 amino acids. The CDR3, as DNA: TGTGCCAGCAGCCTCCGGGACAGGGACAATGAGCAGTTCTTC. Translation gives CASSLRDRDNEQFF.

This clone was seen once. V usage is TRBV7-2 and J usage is TRBJ2-7; possible D gene TRBD1, 5 bases. Trimming cost V 2 bases and J 2 bases, with 10 bases left between them. The CDR3 length is 14 residues. Germline values: CDR1 SGHTA, CDR2 FQGNSA. CDR3 region: CASSLWGGTYEQYF. The CDR3 DNA follows: TGTGCCAGCAGCTTATGGGGCGGTACCTACGAGCAGTACTTC.

V is TRBV9 and J is TRBJ1-2; D might be TRBD1 (6 bases). The germline V and J ends were trimmed by 4 bases and 8 bases, with 15 bases remaining between them. This CDR3 is 13 amino acids long. Germline CDR1 reads SGDLS; CDR2 reads YYNGEE. In DNA, the CDR3 is TGTGCCAGCAGCTTAGACAGGATTGGGGGCTACACCTTC. Translating it yields CASSLDRIGGYTF.

The chain recombines TRBV5-8 with TRBJ2-1; D possibly matches TRBD1 or TRBD2 (5 bases each). The CDR3 is 15 residues long. Per germline, CDR1 SGHTS and CDR2 YDEGEE. V lost 0 bases, J lost 9 bases, and 16 bases lay in between. Here the CDR3 DNA reads TGTGCCAGCAGCTTGGGGGACCATTCAGGGTTTGAGCAGTTCTTC. Encoded protein: CASSLGDHSGFEQFF.

This rearrangement joins TRBV11-3 to TRBJ2-7; 8 nucleotides line up with TRBD1. Germline V gene lookup returns CDR1 SGHNT and CDR2 YENEEA. After removal of 5 bases from V and 5 bases from J, the junction contained 5 bases not matched to a gene. This CDR3 region has 13 residues. The CDR3 spells CASSAWTGNEQYF. The CDR3 DNA is TGTGCCAGCAGCGCCTGGACAGGGAACGAGCAGTACTTC.

The chain carries TRBV7-2 and TRBJ2-1; possibly TRBD2 for D (6 bases). V lost 5 bases to trimming and J lost 6 bases, with 17 bases between them. The germline V gene has CDR1 SGHTA and CDR2 FQGNSA. The CDR3 loop spans 15 amino acids. The CDR3 DNA follows: TGTGCCAGCAGCCACCTAGTCGGGAGCACCAATGAGCAGTTCTTC. Encoded protein: CASSHLVGSTNEQFF.

This chain links TRBV28 with TRBJ2-4; tentatively, D is TRBD1 (6 bases). CDR3 length: 14 residues. Trimming shortened V by 4 bases and J by 8 bases, and 15 bases separated the two germline ends. CDR1 is MDHEN, CDR2 SYDVKM, per germline. CDR3 loop: CASSSFPQGYIQYF. DNA for the CDR3: TGTGCCAGCAGTTCTTTTCCACAGGGTTACATTCAGTACTTC.

The rearrangement uses TRBV5-5 and TRBJ2-1; D perhaps matches TRBD2 (10 bases). Germline V gene data show CDR1 as SGHKS and CDR2 as YYEKEE (reference sequence). This CDR3 has 18 amino acids. V lost 4 bases and J lost 7, with 27 bases in between. In DNA form, the CDR3 reads TGTGCCAGCAGCGTCGACAGGGGGAGAGCGGGAGGGACTAATGAGCAGTTCTTC. This translates into CASSVDRGRAGGTNEQFF.

This clone occurred once. The J gene is TRBJ2-1, the V gene TRBV7-6; D possibly corresponds to TRBD1 (6 bases). This CDR3 is built from 19 residues. V dropped 6 bases and J dropped 0 bases, with 24 bases sitting between them. The germline V gene encodes CDR1 SGHVS and CDR2 FNYEAQ. CDR3 sequence reads: CASSLSAPRGTRSYNEQFF. DNA for the CDR3: TGTGCCAGCAGTCTTAGTGCCCCCCGAGGGACACGCTCCTACAATGAGCAGTTCTTC.

The V and J genes are TRBV28 and TRBJ2-7; a weak D match, TRBD1 (6 bases). Trimming removed 5 bases from V and 2 bases from J, with 19 bases in between. Germline V CDR1 and CDR2: MDHEN, SYDVKM. The CDR3 is made up of 16 amino acids. CDR3 amino acids: CASSPAGGGPTYEQYF. The CDR3 DNA sequence: TGTGCCAGCAGTCCCGCCGGTGGGGGCCCGACCTACGAGCAGTACTTC.